The rows below give T cell receptor beta chains drawn from one sample of a study of blood T cell repertoires in COVID-19. Assay used: immunoSEQ multiplex PCR; TCRdb lists only in-frame clones, some missing. This sample carries under 95,000 clones, around 85% of them seen once, and the ten largest clones take 5% to 6.5%. Sequences were obtained from peripheral blood. The receptor set was obtained from a man aged 55 to 70 with acute or convalescent COVID-19. Both conserved end residues are part of each CDR3.

>TRBV13|TRBJ2-5
CASSLALGQGATGTQYF
>TRBV7-6|TRBJ2-1
CASSTGTSGGAGEQFF
>TRBV21-1|TRBJ2-1
CASSGKVEEEGGRNNEQFF
>TRBV18|TRBJ2-1
CASSLTPGQGMVQFF
>TRBV3-1/TRBV3-2|TRBJ1-1
CASSQVGMNTEAFF
>TRBV5-1|TRBJ1-2
CASSLDAGAAGYGYTF
>TRBV24-1|TRBJ2-3
CATSVTGTGYTDTQYF
>TRBV28|TRBJ2-7
CASSLLLQSYEQYF
>TRBV12-5|TRBJ1-3
CASGFVGASSGNTIYF
>TRBV30|TRBJ2-5
CACGQGIRETQYF
>TRBV14|TRBJ1-2
CASSQVGTGGNYGYTF
>TRBV15|TRBJ1-1
CATSSLSGGSEAFF
>TRBV11-2|TRBJ2-1
CASSLVSGLVFANEQFF
>TRBV27|TRBJ1-6
CASRPYGQGLGNSPLHF
>TRBV19|TRBJ1-4
CASSPKEKLFF
>TRBV5-1|TRBJ2-7
CASSPGTSGVTYEQYF
>TRBV19|TRBJ1-3
CASRASGNTIYF
>TRBV3-1/TRBV3-2|TRBJ2-2
CASSRRTGNTGELFF
>TRBV27|TRBJ2-1
CASSLRGGSNEQFF
>TRBV3-1/TRBV3-2|TRBJ2-7
CASSQDFNNYEQYF
>TRBV10-3|TRBJ1-6
CAIRASDRAGSPLHF
>TRBV10-3|TRBJ1-3
CAISPGQGHSGNTIYF
>TRBV2|TRBJ1-2
CASSDFNTGGAKGYGYTF
>TRBV5-1|TRBJ2-5
CASSLDGQGGETQYF
>TRBV6-2/TRBV6-3|TRBJ2-1
CASSYSVGGIYNEQFF
>TRBV15|TRBJ1-1
CATSGRSGRPAGTEAFF
>TRBV4-2|TRBJ1-2
CASSQDGQDGMGGYTF
>TRBV7-2|TRBJ2-3
CASSPGALAGGGDTQYF
>TRBV27|TRBJ1-4
CASSDIRGAEEKLFF
>TRBV7-2|TRBJ2-1
CASSKTSGGVPVQFF
>TRBV5-1|TRBJ1-1
CASSLGPAALNTEAFF